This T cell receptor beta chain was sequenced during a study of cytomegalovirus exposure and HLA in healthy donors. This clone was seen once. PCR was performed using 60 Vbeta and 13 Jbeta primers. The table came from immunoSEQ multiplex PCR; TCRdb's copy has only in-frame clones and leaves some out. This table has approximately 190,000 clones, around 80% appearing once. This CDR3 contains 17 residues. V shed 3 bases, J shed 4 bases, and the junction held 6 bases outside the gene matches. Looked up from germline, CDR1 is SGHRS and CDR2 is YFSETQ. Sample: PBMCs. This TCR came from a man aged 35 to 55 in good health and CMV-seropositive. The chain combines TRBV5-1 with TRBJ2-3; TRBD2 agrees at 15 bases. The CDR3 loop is CASSSGLAGGNSDTQYF. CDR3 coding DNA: TGCGCCAGCAGCTCGGGACTAGCGGGGGGAAATTCAGATACGCAGTATTTT.